The 23 T cell receptor beta chains presented below share a single source sample, sequenced in a study of blood T cells in healthy people across ages. Primers used in a second PCR of about 7 to 12 cycles were a sample-barcoded 5' primer and a J-beta primer mix. Using its own MiXCR run on the 5' RACE reads, TCRdb lists one record per CDR3 protein. In the table there are hundreds of thousands of distinct CDR3 sequences, approximately 40% of which are singletons. What was sequenced was blood. Receptors originate from a man of 80 years or more in good health.

V is TRBV12-3 or TRBV12-4 and J is TRBJ2-3; 8 bases align to TRBD2. The ends lost 7 bases at V and 4 bases at J; junction bases unmatched: 7. CDR3 length: 14 residues. The CDR3 here is CASNSRGGADTQYF. The CDR3 DNA sequence: TGTGCCAGCAATTCCCGGGGGGGGGCAGATACGCAGTATTTT.

The V gene is TRBV29-1, the J gene TRBJ1-1; 10 positions agree with TRBD1. Germline CDR1 reads SQVTM; CDR2 reads ANQGSEA. The CDR3 sequence is 16 residues long. The J segment lost 2 bases and the V segment lost 7 bases, leaving 13 bases of the junction unmatched. CDR3 region: CSAPSGGQGPNTEAFF. In nucleotides, the CDR3 is TGCAGCGCCCCGAGCGGGGGACAGGGGCCCAACACTGAAGCTTTCTTT.

The chain recombines TRBV28 with TRBJ2-3; D is uncertain. With 2 bases removed from V and 4 bases from J, the gap between germline ends came to 13 bases. This CDR3 has 15 residues. The germline V gene encodes CDR1 MDHEN and CDR2 SYDVKM. The CDR3 is CASSLAEFVSDTQYF. Written as DNA, the CDR3 is TGTGCCAGCAGTTTAGCGGAGTTTGTTTCAGATACGCAGTATTTT.

Concerning this clonotype: At one end, the junction sequence differs from germline, possibly due to a read error. The chain joins TRBV5-5 to TRBJ2-7, with D possibly called TRBD1 or TRBD2 (5 bases each). The J call could be wrong; TRBJ2-5 is a better fit for the DNA end. This CDR3 spans 15 amino acids. Looked up from germline, CDR1 is SGHKS and CDR2 is YYEKEE (reference sequence). DNA for the CDR3: TGTGCCGGCAGCCGGGGCTCCGGGTGGCAAGAGACCCAGTACTTC. The encoded protein is CAGSRGSGWQETQYF.

As for this clonotype: This could be a read error, since a much larger clone is one nucleotide away. The chain uses TRBV5-1 and TRBJ2-1; TRBD1 agrees at 7 bases. The CDR3 contains 18 residues. CDR1 and CDR2 (germline): SGHRS, YFSETQ. With 5 bases clipped from V and 2 bases from J, the junction kept 16 bases outside the gene matches. In DNA form, the CDR3 reads TGCGCCAGCAGACCACTAACAGGGGAAACCAGCCCCTACAATGAGCAGTTCTTC. The encoded protein is CASRPLTGETSPYNEQFF. The full variable domain, with the rest looked up from reference TRBV5-1 and TRBJ2-1, is KAGVTQTPRYLIKTRGQQVTLSCSPISGHRSVSWYQQTPGQGLQFLFEYFSETQRNKGNFPGRFSGRQFSNSRSEMNVSTLELGDSALYLCASRPLTGETSPYNEQFFGPGTRLTVL.

This clonotype occurred a few times. The chain is built from TRBV29-1 and TRBJ2-5, with D uncertain. V was clipped by 5 bases and J by 5 bases, with 15 bases between them. The CDR3 has 13 residues. Per germline, CDR1 SQVTM and CDR2 ANQGSEA. CDR3 DNA sequence: TGCAGCGTTCGCTCCTTGGTGGGGGAGACCCAGTACTTC. Translating gives CSVRSLVGETQYF. Full variable domain (missing parts from reference TRBV29-1 and TRBJ2-5): SAVISQKPSRDICQRGTSLTIQCQVDSQVTMMFWYRQQPGQSLTLIATANQGSEATYESGFVIDKFPISRPNLTFSTLTVSNMSPEDSSIYLCSVRSLVGETQYFGPGTRLLVL.

This clonotype was seen only a few times. The V call is TRBV5-5, the J call TRBJ1-1; tentative D call: TRBD1 (5 bases). Trimming removed 3 bases from V and 6 bases from J, with 15 bases in between. Germline V gives CDR1 SGHKS, CDR2 YYEKEE (reference sequence). The CDR3 has 14 amino acids. The CDR3 DNA is TGTGCCAGCAGCTCCGGTCGGGACGTCGCTGAAGCTTTCTTT. This translates into CASSSGRDVAEAFF.

This clonotype was seen a few times. The chain is built from TRBV2 and TRBJ2-3, with 11 bases lining up with TRBD2. Germline V gene sequence: CDR1 SNHLY, CDR2 FYNNEI. V was clipped by 8 bases and J by 2 bases; unmatched bases: 3. The CDR3 runs to 14 residues. CDR3 DNA: TGTGCCAGCGGGACTAGCGGAACCACAGATACGCAGTATTTT. Protein sequence: CASGTSGTTDTQYF.

V and J are TRBV2 and TRBJ2-2; tentatively, D is TRBD2 (5 bases). This CDR3 contains 15 residues. Between the trimmed V and J ends, which lost 2 bases and 1 base, there was a span of 8 bases. The germline CDR1 and CDR2 sequences are SNHLY and FYNNEI. This CDR3 reads CASSEQRLNTGELFF. The CDR3 coding sequence is TGTGCCAGCAGTGAACAGCGGCTGAACACCGGGGAGCTGTTTTTT.

The chain is built from TRBV2 and TRBJ2-6, with 8 bases identical to TRBD1. There are 21 residues in the CDR3. After removal of 4 bases from V and 2 bases from J, the junction contained 19 bases not matched to a gene. Germline V gene sequence: CDR1 SNHLY, CDR2 FYNNEI. Written as DNA, the CDR3 is TGTGCCAGCAGTGCATCGACAGGGGTCCGTCCCGGAGGGACTGGGGCCAACGTCCTGACTTTC. This codes for CASSASTGVRPGGTGANVLTF. Complete variable domain (other parts from reference TRBV2 and TRBJ2-6): EPEVTQTPSHQVTQMGQEVILRCVPISNHLYFYWYRQILGQKVEFLVSFYNNEISEKSEIFDDQFSVERPDGSNFTLKIRSTKLEDSAMYFCASSASTGVRPGGTGANVLTFGAGSRLTVL.

This chain joins TRBV20-1 and TRBJ2-3, with TRBD2 matching 10 bases. The CDR3 is 18 amino acids. V lost 6 bases to trimming and J lost 4 bases; unmatched junction nucleotides: 19. Germline CDR1 and CDR2: DFQATT and SNEGSKA (reference sequence). CDR3 bases: TGCAGTGCCCCCGTTTTGCTAGCGGGAGATTCCCCCTCAGATACGCAGTATTTT. It translates to CSAPVLLAGDSPSDTQYF.

V gene TRBV4-3 combines with J gene TRBJ2-4; 10 bases map to TRBD1. The CDR3 runs to 20 residues. Germline loops: CDR1 LGHNA, CDR2 YSLEER. V dropped 0 bases and J dropped 1; count of bases not matched to a gene: 12. In nucleotides, the CDR3 is TGCGCCAGCAGCCAAGAAACTTTGTCGGGACAGGGGTGGGCCAAAAACATTCAGTACTTC. Translation: CASSQETLSGQGWAKNIQYF.

The chain combines TRBV6-5 with TRBJ2-3; TRBD2 agrees at 8 bases. From germline, CDR1 is MNHEY and CDR2 SVGAGI. The V and J ends lost 0 bases and 7 bases, in that order; junction bases with no gene match: 3. CDR3 size: 14 residues. The CDR3 bases are TGTGCCAGCAGTTACTCGTCGGGAGGGAATACGCAGTATTTT. Its protein product is CASSYSSGGNTQYF.

This chain connects TRBV7-6 to TRBJ2-2; TRBD2 matches 11 bases. V shed 5 bases, J shed 0 bases, and the junction held 11 bases outside the gene matches. The CDR3 length is 19 residues. Germline V gene lookup returns CDR1 SGHVS and CDR2 FNYEAQ. In DNA, the CDR3 is TGTGCCAGCAGCGAGGGGGAACTAGCGGGAGAAACGAACACCGGGGAGCTGTTTTTT. Translating gives CASSEGELAGETNTGELFF. The entire variable domain, with the rest obtained from reference TRBV7-6 and TRBJ2-2, is as follows: GAGVSQSPRYKVTKRGQDVALRCDPISGHVSLYWYRQALGQGPEFLTYFNYEAQQDKSGLPNDRFSAERPEGSISTLTIQRTEQRDSAMYRCASSEGELAGETNTGELFFGEGSRLTVL.

This clonotype was found a few times. The rearrangement uses TRBV5-1 and TRBJ1-1, with a weak D call TRBD1 (5 bases). The germline V and J ends were trimmed by 0 bases and 2 bases, with 8 bases remaining between them. The CDR3 contains 14 residues. The germline gives CDR1 SGHRS, CDR2 YFSETQ. CDR3 in amino acids: CASSLEGRNTEAFF. DNA of the CDR3: TGCGCCAGCAGCTTGGAGGGGAGAAACACTGAAGCTTTCTTT.

The gene calls are TRBV10-3 and TRBJ2-7; 9 bases line up with TRBD1. The J call could be wrong; TRBJ2-5 is a better fit for the DNA end. CDR1 and CDR2 from the germline V gene are ENHRY and SYGVKD. This CDR3 has 16 amino acids. The CDR3 bases are TGTGCCATCAGTGGGTCCGGGACAGGGCGACAAGAGACCCAGTACTTC. Translating it yields CAISGSGTGRQETQYF.

This clonotype has more than one count but fewer than ten. The rearrangement joins TRBV6-5 to TRBJ2-3; no firm D call. The V gene lost 0 bases and the J gene lost 5 bases, with 9 bases spanning the gap. CDR3 length: 14 amino acids. Per germline, CDR1 MNHEY and CDR2 SVGAGI. The CDR3 loop reads CASSYSRFGDTQYF. The CDR3 region has the DNA TGTGCCAGCAGTTACTCGCGTTTCGGAGATACGCAGTATTTT.

The chain combines TRBV20-1 with TRBJ1-4; no firm D call. Germline V gives CDR1 DFQATT, CDR2 SNEGSKA (reference sequence). V was pared by 0 bases and J by 0 bases, with 11 bases between. The CDR3 has 16 residues. CDR3 sequence (DNA): TGCAGTGCTAGAGACCGGGTTTTTGCAACTAATGAAAAACTGTTTTTT. Translated: CSARDRVFATNEKLFF.

This clonotype was picked up a small number of times. This chain joins TRBV28 and TRBJ2-7, with a weak D call TRBD1 (6 bases). There are 16 residues in the CDR3. Trimming took 6 bases from V and 2 from J, leaving 20 bases between them. Germline loops: CDR1 MDHEN, CDR2 SYDVKM. The CDR3: CASSPRDLWGPYEQYF. CDR3 in DNA: TGTGCCAGCAGCCCCCGTGACCTATGGGGGCCCTACGAGCAGTACTTC. The full variable domain, rest sourced from reference TRBV28 and TRBJ2-7, is DVKVTQSSRYLVKRTGEKVFLECVQDMDHENMFWYRQDPGLGLRLIYFSYDVKMKEKGDIPEGYSVSREKKERFSLILESASTNQTSMYLCASSPRDLWGPYEQYFGPGTRLTVT.

In its sample, this clonotype was seen a few times. This chain connects TRBV6-2 or TRBV6-3 to TRBJ1-1; 7 bases align to TRBD1. Per the germline V gene, CDR1 is MNHEY and CDR2 is SVGEGT. The ends lost 5 bases at V and 6 bases at J; junction bases unmatched: 12. The CDR3 totals 15 residues. The CDR3, as DNA: TGTGCCAGCAGTGTCGGACAGGAGTTATTCGCTGAAGCTTTCTTT. It translates to CASSVGQELFAEAFF.

A single count supports this clonotype. This chain links TRBV7-9 with TRBJ2-5; the D gene is possibly TRBD2 (5 bases). The CDR3 runs to 16 residues. V lost 2 bases and J lost 5, with 18 bases in between. Germline CDR1 reads SEHNR; CDR2 reads FQNEAQ (reference sequence). The chain's CDR3 is CASSLRRTGAGETQYF. The CDR3 bases are TGTGCCAGCAGCTTAAGGCGTACGGGTGCGGGTGAGACCCAGTACTTC.

This clonotype was observed a few times. The rearrangement uses TRBV2 and TRBJ2-7; 7 bases agree with TRBD1. The germline V gene has CDR1 SNHLY and CDR2 FYNNEI. CDR3 length: 13 residues. J gave up 5 bases and V 6 bases, and 7 bases lay outside the gene matches. The CDR3 DNA follows: TGTGCCAGCAGCGAACAGGGGCCCCACGAGCAGTACTTC. Amino acids: CASSEQGPHEQYF.

This clonotype was detected a few times. This chain joins TRBV12-3 or TRBV12-4 and TRBJ1-6, with D maybe TRBD1 (6 bases). The CDR3 runs 15 residues. Trimming took off 5 bases at V and 6 bases at J, with 14 bases between the two ends. The DNA for the CDR3 is TGTGCCAGCAGTGCGCAGGGGTCAATTAATTCACCCCTCCACTTT. Translating gives CASSAQGSINSPLHF.